This TCR beta chain came from a study of human T cells and chemical hapten exposure. Study-level background: Patients, mostly women, had alopecia areata, alopecia totalis or alopecia universalis.

Study observations and caveats: High-frequency TCRs, those above 1 in 1000, stayed the same after DPC sensitization. Expanded TCRs created a significantly greater count of big CDR3 similarity clusters than controls did.

The sample holds many counts of this clonotype. Its specificity is not known. The junction departs from the called germline gene at one end, perhaps through a read error. The study used a library that attached unique molecular identifiers to individual cDNA molecules. TCRdb re-derived calls from the RACE reads in MiXCR, one entry per CDR3 protein. The repertoire holds 300,000 to 450,000 distinct CDR3 sequences, with around 5% as singletons. The time point: patch test 1, 2 weeks after DPC sensitization. Noted treatment: therapeutic diphenylcyclopropenone sensitization with weekly scalp DPC. The CDR3 sequence is 15 residues long. Germline lookup yields CDR1 WSHSY and CDR2 SAAADI.

This material consisted of whole blood, taken in connection with sensitization to the hapten diphenylcyclopropenone (DPC). This TCR came from a woman aged 45-60 years with alopecia areata. Some clones in this sample may be carry-over from other donors' samples. The rearrangement joins TRBV10-2 to TRBJ2-3; D possibly uses TRBD1 or TRBD2 (7 bases each). The chain's CDR3 is CASSESGGGQIRPLF. For the CDR3, the DNA is TGCGCCAGCAGTGAGTCGGGGGGGGGACAGATACGCCCATTATTT.